These 27 T cell receptor beta chains were sequenced from one sample in a study of cytomegalovirus exposure and HLA in healthy donors (dated by TCRdb to 2016 to 2017). The library was produced with the immunoSEQ multiplex PCR assay. A mixture of 60 forward primers for TCR Vbeta segments and 13 reverse primers for TCR Jbeta segments was used in the multiplex PCR. Drawn from immuneACCESS, this table holds only the in-frame rearrangements with V and J called that TCRdb kept. Clones are partly lost; checked studies trace under half to an unresolved V gene and leave the rest unexplained. In all, the sample holds around 90,000 clones, and 85% of those were seen once. The ten largest clones add up to around 7% of the sample. Material: PBMCs. The source of these receptors is a middle-aged man in good health and CMV-seropositive.

The chain recombines TRBV9 with TRBJ2-1; 8 bases are shared with TRBD2. CDR3 length equals 17 residues. Trimming at V came to 0 bases and at J to 2 bases, leaving 7 bases not matched to a gene. Germline V gives CDR1 SGDLS, CDR2 YYNGEE. The CDR3 nucleotides read TGTGCCAGCAGCGTAGGTGAGGCGGGGGGCCCCTACAATGAGCAGTTCTTC. Encoded protein: CASSVGEAGGPYNEQFF.

The chain uses TRBV7-9 and TRBJ2-3, with 12 bases identical to TRBD2. Per the germline V gene, CDR1 is SEHNR and CDR2 is FQNEAQ (reference sequence). The trim removed 6 bases at V and 0 bases at J, leaving 7 bases unmatched. This CDR3 comprises 17 residues. The DNA of the CDR3 is TGTGCCAGCAGTTACGGACTAGCGGGATCTAGCACAGATACGCAGTATTTT. Its translation: CASSYGLAGSSTDTQYF.

This chain connects TRBV5-1 to TRBJ1-1; D not certain. V gave up 0 bases and J gave up 0 bases, with 9 bases separating them. CDR3 length: 15 amino acids. Germline values: CDR1 SGHRS, CDR2 YFSETQ. The CDR3 nucleotides read TGCGCCAGCAGCTTGGAATCAGTCATGAACACTGAAGCTTTCTTT. Translating gives CASSLESVMNTEAFF.

The chain carries TRBV2 and TRBJ2-7; the D is unclear. The CDR3 spans 12 residues. From germline, CDR1 is SNHLY and CDR2 FYNNEI. V lost 6 bases and J 2 bases, leaving 8 bases between the germline ends. The CDR3 spells CASRRLAYEQYF. CDR3 DNA sequence: TGTGCCAGCAGGAGGCTAGCCTACGAGCAGTACTTC.

The chain employs TRBV2 and TRBJ2-1, with a tentative D call TRBD2 (6 bases). The CDR3 is 13 residues long. Per the germline V gene, CDR1 is SNHLY and CDR2 is FYNNEI. Between the trimmed V and J ends, which lost 8 bases and 7 bases, there was a span of 15 bases. The CDR3 coding sequence is TGTGCCAGCTCTACCCTGGGGGGAAATGAGCAGTTCTTC. Translating gives CASSTLGGNEQFF.

V usage is TRBV11-3 and J usage is TRBJ1-2; 8 bases fit TRBD1. The V gene's germline CDR1 is SGHNT and CDR2 YENEEA. V lost 0 bases, J lost 5 bases, and 11 bases stayed unmatched. This CDR3 has 17 residues. The CDR3 sequence is CASSLDNQQGDVYGYTF. The CDR3 coding sequence is TGTGCCAGCAGCTTAGATAACCAACAGGGGGATGTGTATGGCTACACCTTC.

The chain employs TRBV7-9 and TRBJ1-2, with 11 nucleotides matching TRBD1. The CDR3 consists of 15 residues. Germline V gene sequence: CDR1 SEHNR, CDR2 FQNEAQ (reference sequence). J was trimmed by 8 bases and V by 5 bases; bases with no gene match: 10. In DNA, the CDR3 is TGTGCCAGCAGCAATCCATCGGGACAGGGGGGAGGCTACACCTTC. This codes for CASSNPSGQGGGYTF.

The gene calls are TRBV7-2 and TRBJ2-7; 8 bases are a match to TRBD2. Trimming cost V 4 bases and J 4 bases; bases outside gene matches: 9. The CDR3 runs 15 residues. CDR1 is SGHTA, CDR2 FQGNSA, per germline. DNA of the CDR3: TGTGCCAGCAGCTCGGGAGGGGCGGCACCTTACGAGCAGTACTTC. Translated, it gives CASSSGGAAPYEQYF.

The V call is TRBV5-6, the J call TRBJ1-5, with 7 nucleotides matching TRBD1. The length of the CDR3 is 14 residues. The V gene end was trimmed by 4 bases and the J gene end by 4 bases; junction bases not matched to a gene: 5. In germline, CDR1 is SGHDT, CDR2 YYEEEE. The CDR3 loop reads CASSRQGLNQPQHF. CDR3 sequence (DNA): TGTGCCAGCAGCCGACAGGGTTTGAATCAGCCCCAGCATTTT.

The table lists this clone with a few counts. The rearrangement uses TRBV5-1 and TRBJ2-2; D call uncertain. The V gene lost 0 bases and the J gene lost 5 bases, with 11 bases spanning the gap. Germline V gene data show CDR1 as SGHRS and CDR2 as YFSETQ. The CDR3 is 15 amino acids. CDR3 region: CASSLAGPGTGELFF. For the CDR3, the DNA is TGCGCCAGCAGCTTGGCAGGCCCTGGGACCGGGGAGCTGTTTTTT.

This chain uses TRBV15 with TRBJ1-1; possible D gene TRBD1, 5 bases. Germline assignment: CDR1 LNHNV and CDR2 YYDKDF (reference sequence). The CDR3 runs 12 residues. Trimming pared 2 bases from V and 8 bases from J, leaving 9 bases between. The CDR3 sequence: CATSRFPGEAFF. DNA of the CDR3: TGTGCCACCAGCAGATTTCCAGGGGAAGCTTTCTTT.

The rearrangement uses TRBV5-5 and TRBJ2-7; D is undetermined. Germline V gene sequence: CDR1 SGHKS, CDR2 YYEKEE (reference sequence). Trimming shortened V by 6 bases and J by 2 bases, and 9 bases separated the two germline ends. The CDR3 loop spans 12 amino acids. The chain's CDR3 is CASTNPAYEQYF. CDR3 nucleotide sequence: TGTGCCAGCACCAATCCGGCCTACGAGCAGTACTTC.

This chain links TRBV27 with TRBJ2-4; D uncertain. This CDR3 spans 16 amino acids. Germline V gives CDR1 MNHEY, CDR2 SMNVEV (reference sequence). V dropped 2 bases and J dropped 0 bases, with 11 bases sitting between them. The CDR3 region has the DNA TGTGCCAGCAGTTTACTTGCCAGTCTAGCCAAAAACATTCAGTACTTC. Protein product: CASSLLASLAKNIQYF.

V and J are TRBV27 and TRBJ2-7, with TRBD1 identical over 8 bases. The CDR3 contains 15 residues. With V trimmed by 5 bases and J by 3 bases, 9 bases remained unmatched. CDR1 and CDR2 (germline): MNHEY, SMNVEV (reference sequence). The CDR3 here is CASSPPGTGNYEQYF. For the CDR3, the DNA is TGTGCCAGCAGTCCGCCCGGGACAGGAAACTACGAGCAGTACTTC.

V usage is TRBV7-6 and J usage is TRBJ2-5; weak D call: TRBD1 (5 bases). The CDR3 is 13 amino acids. V lost 7 bases and J 0 bases, leaving 9 bases between the germline ends. Germline CDR1 SGHVS, CDR2 FNYEAQ. CDR3 coding DNA: TGTGCCAGCACCACGGACAACCAAGAGACCCAGTACTTC. This gives the protein CASTTDNQETQYF. The variable domain in full, with the rest retrieved from reference TRBV7-6 and TRBJ2-5, is GAGVSQSPRYKVTKRGQDVALRCDPISGHVSLYWYRQALGQGPEFLTYFNYEAQQDKSGLPNDRFSAERPEGSISTLTIQRTEQRDSAMYRCASTTDNQETQYFGPGTRLLVL.

This clone is a singleton in its sample. The chain has TRBV5-6 and TRBJ2-1; D is perhaps TRBD1 (6 bases). The germline CDR1 and CDR2 sequences are SGHDT and YYEEEE. This CDR3 is 14 amino acids long. Between the trimmed V and J ends, which lost 1 base and 4 bases, there was a span of 9 bases. Here the CDR3 DNA reads TGTGCCAGCAGCTTGCCCCAGGGGTACAATGAGCAGTTCTTC. Translated, it gives CASSLPQGYNEQFF.

This chain links TRBV18 with TRBJ2-7, with 13 bases aligning to TRBD2. The germline V gene has CDR1 KGHSH and CDR2 LQKENI. J was trimmed by 4 bases and V by 3 bases; bases with no gene match: 3. CDR3 length: 15 amino acids. The chain's CDR3 is CASSPRTSGGYEQYF. The CDR3 DNA follows: TGTGCCAGCTCACCGAGGACTAGCGGGGGTTACGAGCAGTACTTC. The full variable domain, its missing parts supplied by reference TRBV18 and TRBJ2-7, is NAGVMQNPRHLVRRRGQEARLRCSPMKGHSHVYWYRQLPEEGLKFMVYLQKENIIDESGMPKERFSAEFPKEGPSILRIQQVVRGDSAAYFCASSPRTSGGYEQYFGPGTRLTVT.

The CDR3 loop is CASSPDRNSNQPQHF. CDR3 DNA sequence: TGTGCCAGCAGCCCAGACAGGAATAGCAATCAGCCCCAGCATTTT. The chain recombines TRBV6-5 with TRBJ1-5; the D gene is possibly TRBD1 (6 bases). Trimming removed 6 bases from V and 0 bases from J, with 12 bases in between. CDR1 is MNHEY and CDR2 is SVGAGI in the germline V gene. CDR3 length equals 15 residues.

The V call is TRBV28, the J call TRBJ2-4; tentative D call: TRBD2 (7 bases). The ends were cut back, 6 bases at V and 6 bases at J, with 12 bases in the middle. Germline lookup yields CDR1 MDHEN and CDR2 SYDVKM. This CDR3 region has 13 residues. The chain's CDR3 is CASSLGGANIQYF. CDR3 nucleotides: TGTGCCAGCAGCCTAGGGGGGGCAAACATTCAGTACTTC.

The gene calls are TRBV18 and TRBJ1-5; D is unresolved. The CDR3 is made up of 15 amino acids. V was pared by 2 bases and J by 4 bases, with 12 bases between. The V gene's germline CDR1 is KGHSH and CDR2 LQKENI. The CDR3 DNA reads as TGTGCCAGCTCACCAGAAGCCGGGAAGAATCAGCCCCAGCATTTT. Translating it yields CASSPEAGKNQPQHF.

This CDR3 reads CASSVQLGEQYF. For the CDR3, the DNA is TGCGCCAGCAGCGTCCAACTCGGGGAGCAGTACTTC. The chain carries TRBV5-1 and TRBJ2-7; D is uncertain. Per the germline V gene, CDR1 is SGHRS and CDR2 is YFSETQ. The CDR3 totals 12 residues. Trimming stripped 4 bases from V and 7 bases from J, with 12 bases between. Drawing the rest from reference TRBV5-1 and TRBJ2-7, the complete variable domain is KAGVTQTPRYLIKTRGQQVTLSCSPISGHRSVSWYQQTPGQGLQFLFEYFSETQRNKGNFPGRFSGRQFSNSRSEMNVSTLELGDSALYLCASSVQLGEQYFGPGTRLTVT.

CDR3 region: CASTQGAGEQYF. The CDR3 coding sequence is TGTGCCAGTACCCAGGGGGCGGGCGAGCAGTACTTC. The chain couples TRBV19 to TRBJ2-5; 8 positions agree with TRBD1. Gene TRBJ2-7 matches the end of the DNA better, so the J call may be wrong. Germline V gene lookup returns CDR1 LNHDA and CDR2 SQIVND (reference sequence). The CDR3 spans 12 residues.

This chain joins TRBV25-1 and TRBJ1-4; 7 nucleotides agree with TRBD1. Trimming at V came to 6 bases and at J to 5 bases, leaving 6 bases not matched to a gene. The germline V gene encodes CDR1 MGHDK and CDR2 SYGVNS. The length of the CDR3 is 14 residues. CDR3 loop: CASSTGTANEKLFF. CDR3 nucleotides: TGTGCCAGCAGCACCGGGACAGCGAATGAAAAACTGTTTTTT.

V and J are TRBV7-9 and TRBJ2-5; 11 nucleotides match TRBD1. Judging by the DNA end, TRBJ2-7 fits better; the J call may be wrong. This CDR3 is 15 amino acids long. Germline loops: CDR1 SEHNR, CDR2 FQNEAQ (reference sequence). CDR3 amino acids: CASSHRDRGMNEQYF. In DNA, the CDR3 is TGTGCCAGCAGCCACCGGGACAGGGGGATGAACGAGCAGTACTTC.

This clone was counted only a few times. The rearrangement uses TRBV15 and TRBJ2-7, with 7 nucleotides matching TRBD1. Trimming removed 3 bases from V and 1 base from J; junction bases left unmatched: 9. Germline loops: CDR1 LNHNV, CDR2 YYDKDF (reference sequence). The CDR3 has 16 residues. CDR3 in amino acids: CATSSNSGQASYEQYF. CDR3 sequence (DNA): TGTGCCACCAGCAGTAATTCCGGACAGGCTTCCTACGAGCAGTACTTC.

The V and J genes are TRBV5-8 and TRBJ2-2; D may be TRBD2 (5 bases). The germline gives CDR1 SGHTS, CDR2 YDEGEE. V lost 0 bases and J 4 bases, leaving 13 bases between the germline ends. CDR3 length: 16 amino acids. Written as DNA, the CDR3 is TGTGCCAGCAGCTTGGTCCGGTTTCGGGGCACCGGGGAGCTGTTTTTT. Translated: CASSLVRFRGTGELFF.

This chain links TRBV28 with TRBJ2-7; D is uncertain. This CDR3 is 12 amino acids long. CDR1 MDHEN and CDR2 SYDVKM come from the germline V gene. V lost 5 bases to trimming and J lost 4 bases, with 9 bases between them. For the CDR3, the DNA is TGTGCCAGCAGTCAATCGGGTTACGAGCAGTACTTC. It specifies CASSQSGYEQYF.